This T cell receptor (beta chain) was captured in a study of early T cells in non-severe SARS-CoV-2 infection. Turning to the study itself: The sequenced material was bulk RNA from unsorted whole blood, and its chains were unpaired. Regarding the study as a whole: Anti-spike CD8 responses were favored in VDJdb matching, and private and CD4 specificities were missed.

A remark on this clonotype: The antigen is not known.

CDR1 is MDHEN, CDR2 SYDVKM, per germline. The J segment lost 3 bases and the V segment lost 5 bases, leaving 11 bases of the junction unmatched. CDR3 length equals 16 residues. Unique molecular identifiers were attached to individual cDNA molecules. TCRdb fed the 5' RACE reads into MiXCR, producing one record per CDR3 protein. The data hold 70,000 to 95,000 distinct CDR3 sequences, with more than 9% observed a single time. This receptor was obtained from an adult who was a healthcare worker with PCR-confirmed SARS-CoV-2 infection or an uninfected control (not recorded which). The chain is built from TRBV28 and TRBJ2-7, with 9 positions matching TRBD2. The specimen was whole blood. The CDR3 is CASSPGLAGVIYEQYF. In DNA form, the CDR3 reads TGTGCCAGCAGTCCCGGTTTAGCGGGAGTTATCTACGAGCAGTACTTC.